Following are 5 T cell receptor beta chains from one sample sequenced in a study of human T cells and chemical hapten exposure. TCRdb redid the calling of the RACE reads with MiXCR, one entry per CDR3 protein. This repertoire shows 380,000 or so distinct CDR3 sequences, roughly 4.8% found once; its top ten account for about 2.2%. Time point reported: patch test 1, 2 weeks after DPC sensitization. The treatment was: therapeutic diphenylcyclopropenone sensitization with weekly scalp DPC. Sequenced here: whole blood, sampled in connection with sensitization to the hapten diphenylcyclopropenone (DPC). Receptor source: a woman aged 45 to 65 with alopecia areata. Some clones in this sample may be carry-over from other donors' samples.

This clonotype was seen repeatedly, ten times or more. V usage is TRBV29-1 and J usage is TRBJ1-1; D not resolved. Germline V gene sequence: CDR1 SQVTM, CDR2 ANQGSEA. The V and J ends lost 5 bases and 2 bases respectively, with 6 bases between them. The CDR3 extends over 11 amino acids. This chain's CDR3 is CSVTTNTEAFF. The DNA of the CDR3 is TGCAGCGTTACCACAAACACTGAAGCTTTCTTT.

This clonotype turned up a few times. The chain combines TRBV25-1 with TRBJ1-3; D gene uncertain. The CDR3 extends over 15 amino acids. With 2 bases removed from V and 3 bases from J, the gap between germline ends came to 11 bases. Looked up from germline, CDR1 is MGHDK and CDR2 is SYGVNS. DNA of the CDR3: TGTGCCAGCAGTGAAGATTTCGGAATTGGAAACACCATATATTTT. It specifies CASSEDFGIGNTIYF.

This clonotype appeared many times. This chain's CDR3 is CASSLGEGLEKLFF. In nucleotides, the CDR3 is TGCGCCAGCAGCTTGGGTGAGGGTTTGGAAAAACTGTTTTTT. The gene calls are TRBV5-1 and TRBJ1-4, with D uncertain. The CDR3 sequence is 14 residues long. V was trimmed by 0 bases and J by 8 bases, leaving 11 bases between them. From germline, CDR1 is SGHRS and CDR2 YFSETQ.

This clonotype was detected many times. The chain joins TRBV6-2 or TRBV6-3 to TRBJ1-1; D perhaps matches TRBD1 (6 bases). Germline V CDR1 and CDR2: MNHEY, SVGEGT. V dropped 11 bases and J dropped 2 bases, with 15 bases sitting between them. The length of the CDR3 is 13 residues. The CDR3 DNA sequence: TGTGCCGCCAGACCGGACAGTAACACTGAAGCTTTCTTT. Its translation is CAARPDSNTEAFF.

Details on this clonotype: One end of the junction fails to match germline, which may point to a read error. The chain recombines TRBV12-3 or TRBV12-4 with TRBJ2-7; TRBD2 matches at 15 bases. The CDR3 is 13 amino acids. CDR3 sequence: CASSPGLAGGVAF. CDR3 nucleotide sequence: TGTGCCAGCAGTCCTGGACTAGCGGGAGGGGTGGCTTTC.